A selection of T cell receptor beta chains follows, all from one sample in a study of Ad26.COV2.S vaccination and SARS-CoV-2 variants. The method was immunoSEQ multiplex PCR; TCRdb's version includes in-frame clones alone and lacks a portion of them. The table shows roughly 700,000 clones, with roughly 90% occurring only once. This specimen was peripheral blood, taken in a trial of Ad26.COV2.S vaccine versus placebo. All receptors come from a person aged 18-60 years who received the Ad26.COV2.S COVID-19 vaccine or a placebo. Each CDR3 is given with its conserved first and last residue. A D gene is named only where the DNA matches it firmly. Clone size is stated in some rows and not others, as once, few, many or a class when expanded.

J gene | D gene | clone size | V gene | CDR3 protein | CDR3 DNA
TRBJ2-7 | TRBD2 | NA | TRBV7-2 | CASSLVAGAYEQYF | TGTGCCAGCAGCTTAGTAGCGGGGGCCTACGAGCAGTACTTC
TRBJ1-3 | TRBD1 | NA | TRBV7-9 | CASRLAQGENTIYF | TGTGCCAGCAGGTTGGCACAGGGGGAGAACACCATATATTTT
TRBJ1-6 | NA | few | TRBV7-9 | CASSGAPVNSPLHF | TGTGCCAGCAGCGGAGCCCCAGTTAATTCACCCCTCCACTTT
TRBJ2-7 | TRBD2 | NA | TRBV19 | CASTGGRNYEQYF | TGTGCCAGTACGGGAGGCAGAAACTACGAGCAGTACTTC
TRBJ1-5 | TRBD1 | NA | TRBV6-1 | CASSEGRGWDQPQHF | TGTGCCAGCAGTGAGGGCAGGGGGTGGGATCAGCCCCAGCATTTT
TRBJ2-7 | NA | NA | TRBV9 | CASSAMTGPWAEQYF | TGTGCCAGCAGCGCCATGACGGGACCCTGGGCCGAGCAGTACTTC
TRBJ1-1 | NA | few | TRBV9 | CASSVNAQGSGTEAFF | TGTGCCAGCAGCGTAAATGCCCAGGGGTCTGGCACTGAAGCTTTCTTT
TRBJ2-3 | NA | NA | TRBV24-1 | CATGMSTDTQYF | TGTGCCACCGGTATGAGCACAGATACGCAGTATTTT
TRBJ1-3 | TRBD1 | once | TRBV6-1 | CASSEARTGYGNTIYF | TGTGCCAGCAGTGAAGCGCGGACAGGGTACGGAAACACCATATATTTT
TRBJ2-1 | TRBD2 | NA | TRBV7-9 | CASSTGGPYNEQFF | TGTGCCAGCAGCACGGGAGGCCCCTACAATGAGCAGTTCTTC
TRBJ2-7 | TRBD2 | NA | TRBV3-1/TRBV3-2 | CASSQGAGGWYEQYF | TGTGCCAGCAGCCAAGGAGCGGGAGGGTGGTACGAGCAGTACTTC
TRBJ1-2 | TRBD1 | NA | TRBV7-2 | CASSLGQEGYGYTF | TGTGCCAGCAGCTTGGGACAGGAGGGTTATGGCTACACCTTC
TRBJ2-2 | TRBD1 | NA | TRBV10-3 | CAIRPGQGAVLGTGELFF | TGTGCCATCAGACCGGGACAGGGGGCAGTGTTGGGGACCGGGGAGCTGTTTTTT
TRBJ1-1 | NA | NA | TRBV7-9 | CASSLTGSEAFF | TGTGCCAGCAGCTTGACCGGTAGTGAAGCTTTCTTT
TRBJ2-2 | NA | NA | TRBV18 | CASSPQGSGGELFF | TGTGCCAGCTCACCTCAGGGGAGTGGCGGGGAGCTGTTTTTT
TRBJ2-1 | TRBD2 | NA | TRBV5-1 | CASSLELIYGTSMIF | TGCGCCAGCAGCTTGGAGCTGATTTATGGGACTAGCATGATCTTC
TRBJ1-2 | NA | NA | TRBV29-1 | CSVEPIGREGYTF | TGCAGCGTCGAACCGATAGGGAGAGAGGGCTACACCTTC
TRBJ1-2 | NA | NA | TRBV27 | CASSQTMYYGYTF | TGTGCCAGCAGTCAGACAATGTACTATGGCTACACCTTC
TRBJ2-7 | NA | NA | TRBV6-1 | CASSEMLGPPYEQYF | TGTGCCAGCAGTGAAATGTTAGGACCACCCTACGAGCAGTACTTC
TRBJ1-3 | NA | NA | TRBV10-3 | CAIRPDSGNTIYF | TGTGCCATCAGACCCGACTCTGGAAACACCATATATTTT
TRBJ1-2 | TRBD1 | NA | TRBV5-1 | CASSSLDRGDGYTF | TGCGCCAGCAGCTCTTTAGACAGGGGCGATGGCTACACCTTC
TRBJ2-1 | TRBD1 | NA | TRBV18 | CASSPFGTGVLNEQFF | TGTGCCAGCTCACCATTCGGGACAGGGGTCCTCAATGAGCAGTTCTTC
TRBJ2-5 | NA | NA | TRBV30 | CAWSSYRAQETQYF | TGTGCCTGGAGTTCATACAGGGCCCAAGAGACCCAGTACTTC
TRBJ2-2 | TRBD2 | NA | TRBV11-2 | CASSLEGLAGTNTGELFF | TGTGCCAGCAGTTTAGAGGGACTAGCGGGGACGAACACCGGGGAGCTGTTTTTT
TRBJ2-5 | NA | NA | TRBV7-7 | CASSLGGTAGETQYF | TGTGCCAGCAGCTTAGGCGGGACGGCCGGAGAGACCCAGTACTTC
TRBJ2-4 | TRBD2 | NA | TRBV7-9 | CASSSLAGLAKNIQYF | TGTGCCAGCAGCTCCCTAGCGGGACTAGCCAAAAACATTCAGTACTTC
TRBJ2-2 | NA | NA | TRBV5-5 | CASSFGGAGELFF | TGTGCCAGCAGCTTTGGTGGCGCCGGGGAGCTGTTTTTT
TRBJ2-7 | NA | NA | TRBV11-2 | CASSRAGPLNEQYF | TGTGCCAGCAGCCGCGCCGGGCCCCTTAACGAGCAGTACTTC
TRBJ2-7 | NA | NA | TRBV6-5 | CACNKERGEQYF | TGTGCCTGCAACAAAGAACGGGGCGAGCAGTACTTC
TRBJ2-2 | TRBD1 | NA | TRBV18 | CASSLHRDRNTGELFF | TGTGCCAGCTCACTTCACCGGGACAGGAACACCGGGGAGCTGTTTTTT
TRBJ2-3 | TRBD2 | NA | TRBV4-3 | CASSQSRNSGGLTDTQYF | TGCGCCAGCAGCCAAAGCAGGAATAGCGGGGGCCTCACAGATACGCAGTATTTT
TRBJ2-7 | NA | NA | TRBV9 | CASSVRDRIGSYEQYF | TGTGCCAGCAGCGTTAGAGACAGGATAGGCTCCTACGAGCAGTACTTC
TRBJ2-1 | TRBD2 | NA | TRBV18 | CASSPSAGPSYNEQFF | TGTGCCAGCTCACCATCAGCGGGACCCTCCTACAATGAGCAGTTCTTC
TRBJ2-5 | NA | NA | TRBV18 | CASSWDLQETQYF | TGTGCCAGCTCATGGGACTTGCAAGAGACCCAGTACTTC
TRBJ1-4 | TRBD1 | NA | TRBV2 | CASIWTGEKLFF | TGTGCCAGCATCTGGACAGGTGAAAAACTGTTTTTT